These T cell receptor beta chains were read from a single sample in a study of identical twins' blood T cells. MiXCR, applied by TCRdb to the 5' RACE reads, yields one record per CDR3 protein. The repertoire includes roughly 380,000 distinct CDR3 sequences, roughly 28% of them detected once, and about 6.1% sits in the top ten. Material for sequencing was PBMCs. These TCRs come from a woman between 18 and 55 years old in good health. Both conserved end residues are trimmed from each CDR3. Size tells how often a clone was seen (once, few, many) or the class of an expanded clone, and some rows leave it out.

j_call: TRBJ1-6; clone_size: few; v_call: TRBV2; cdr3_aa: ASSAGRINSPLH
j_call: TRBJ1-2; clone_size: .; v_call: TRBV20-1; cdr3_aa: SASRGGNGYT
j_call: TRBJ2-2; clone_size: many; v_call: TRBV11-2; cdr3_aa: ASSPGPNTGELF
j_call: TRBJ2-2; clone_size: few; v_call: TRBV9; cdr3_aa: ASSVDRAKATGELF
j_call: TRBJ1-4; clone_size: few; v_call: TRBV11-2; cdr3_aa: ASSPTRRGSEKLF
j_call: TRBJ2-1; clone_size: many; v_call: TRBV24-1; cdr3_aa: ATSDPASGYNEQF
j_call: TRBJ2-7; clone_size: .; v_call: TRBV20-1; cdr3_aa: SARDTELSSYEQY
j_call: TRBJ1-4; clone_size: .; v_call: TRBV6-1; cdr3_aa: ASRASPFRGTNEKLF
j_call: TRBJ2-2; clone_size: .; v_call: TRBV5-1; cdr3_aa: ASSLEWSTGELF
j_call: TRBJ2-2; clone_size: .; v_call: TRBV12-3/TRBV12-4; cdr3_aa: ASSLSLATGELF
j_call: TRBJ2-1; clone_size: few; v_call: TRBV3-1; cdr3_aa: ASSSRLAGVRNEQF
j_call: TRBJ1-1; clone_size: many; v_call: TRBV7-2; cdr3_aa: ASSPPGGRVEAF
j_call: TRBJ2-3; clone_size: few; v_call: TRBV7-9; cdr3_aa: ASNLAGWGTDTQY
j_call: TRBJ2-1; clone_size: many; v_call: TRBV19; cdr3_aa: ASLTCRDPSYNEQF
j_call: TRBJ1-1; clone_size: few; v_call: TRBV6-2/TRBV6-3; cdr3_aa: ASSYHDRANTEAF